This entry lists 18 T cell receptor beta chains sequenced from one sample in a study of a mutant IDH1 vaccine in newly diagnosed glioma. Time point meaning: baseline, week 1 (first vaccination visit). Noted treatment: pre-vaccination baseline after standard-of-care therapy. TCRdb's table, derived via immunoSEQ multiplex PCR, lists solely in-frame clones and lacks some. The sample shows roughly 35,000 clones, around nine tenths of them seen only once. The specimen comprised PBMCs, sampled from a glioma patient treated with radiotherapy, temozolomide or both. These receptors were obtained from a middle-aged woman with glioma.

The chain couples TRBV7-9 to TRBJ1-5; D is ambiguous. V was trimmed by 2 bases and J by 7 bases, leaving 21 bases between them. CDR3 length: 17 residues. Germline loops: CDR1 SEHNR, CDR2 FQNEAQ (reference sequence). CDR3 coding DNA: TGTGCCAGCAGCTTAAATAATTTCGGGTCGGGAGTCCAGCCCCAGCATTTT. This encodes CASSLNNFGSGVQPQHF.

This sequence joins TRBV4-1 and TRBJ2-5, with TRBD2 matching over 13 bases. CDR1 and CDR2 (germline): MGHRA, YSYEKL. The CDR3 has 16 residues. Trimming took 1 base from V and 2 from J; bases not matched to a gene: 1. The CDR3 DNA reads TGCGCCAGCAGCCAAGGGACTAGCGGGGGTCAAGAGACCCAGTACTTC. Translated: CASSQGTSGGQETQYF.

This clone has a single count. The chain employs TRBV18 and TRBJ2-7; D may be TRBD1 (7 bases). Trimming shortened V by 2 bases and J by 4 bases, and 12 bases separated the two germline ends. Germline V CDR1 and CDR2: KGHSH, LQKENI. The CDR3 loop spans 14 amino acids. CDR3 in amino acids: CASSPGGGRYEQYF. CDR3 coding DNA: TGTGCCAGCTCACCAGGAGGGGGCCGATACGAGCAGTACTTC.

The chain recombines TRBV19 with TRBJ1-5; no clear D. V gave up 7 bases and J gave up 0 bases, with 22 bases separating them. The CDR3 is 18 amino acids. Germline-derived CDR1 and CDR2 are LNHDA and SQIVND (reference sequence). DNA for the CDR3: TGTGCCAGTACCCCGCCAGGACTCTTGGACTATAGCAATCAGCCCCAGCATTTT. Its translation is CASTPPGLLDYSNQPQHF.

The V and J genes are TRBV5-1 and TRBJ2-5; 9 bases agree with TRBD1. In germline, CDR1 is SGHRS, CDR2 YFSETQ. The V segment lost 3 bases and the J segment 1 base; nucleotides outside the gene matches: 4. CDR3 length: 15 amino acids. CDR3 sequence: CASSSGTGPQETQYF. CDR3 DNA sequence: TGCGCCAGCAGCTCCGGGACAGGGCCCCAAGAGACCCAGTACTTC.

CDR3: CSVDSVEEDRSQGYTF. The DNA for the CDR3 is TGCAGCGTTGATTCGGTCGAGGAAGACAGGTCGCAGGGCTACACCTTC. The chain joins TRBV29-1 to TRBJ1-2; perhaps TRBD1 as D (6 bases). The CDR3 is made up of 16 amino acids. V was clipped by 3 bases and J by 8 bases, with 25 bases between them. Germline lookup yields CDR1 SQVTM and CDR2 ANQGSEA. Full variable domain (rest looked up from reference TRBV29-1 and TRBJ1-2): SAVISQKPSRDICQRGTSLTIQCQVDSQVTMMFWYRQQPGQSLTLIATANQGSEATYESGFVIDKFPISRPNLTFSTLTVSNMSPEDSSIYLCSVDSVEEDRSQGYTFGSGTRLTVV.

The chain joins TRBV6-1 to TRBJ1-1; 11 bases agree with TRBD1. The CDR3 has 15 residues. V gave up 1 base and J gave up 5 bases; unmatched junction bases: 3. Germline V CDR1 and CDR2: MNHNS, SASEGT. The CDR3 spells CASSEGGTGGTEAFF. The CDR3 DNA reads TGTGCCAGCAGTGAAGGGGGGACAGGGGGGACTGAAGCTTTCTTT.

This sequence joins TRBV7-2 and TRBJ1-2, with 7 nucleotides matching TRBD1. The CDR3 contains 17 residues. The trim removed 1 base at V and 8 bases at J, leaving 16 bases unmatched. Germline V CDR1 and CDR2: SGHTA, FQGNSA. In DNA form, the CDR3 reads TGTGCCAGCAGCTTAGGGGTCACGGGAGTAGGGGGCTCAGGCTACACCTTC. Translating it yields CASSLGVTGVGGSGYTF. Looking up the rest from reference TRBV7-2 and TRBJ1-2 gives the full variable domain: GAGVSQSPSNKVTEKGKDVELRCDPISGHTALYWYRQSLGQGLEFLIYFQGNSAPDKSGLPSDRFSAERTGGSVSTLTIQRTQQEDSAVYLCASSLGVTGVGGSGYTFGSGTRLTVV.

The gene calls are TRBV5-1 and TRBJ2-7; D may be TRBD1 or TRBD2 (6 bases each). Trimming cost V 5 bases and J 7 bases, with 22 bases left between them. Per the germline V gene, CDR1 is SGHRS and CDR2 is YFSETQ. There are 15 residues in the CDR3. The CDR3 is CASRGVGAGGGEQYF. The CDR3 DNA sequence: TGCGCCAGCAGGGGTGTGGGGGCCGGAGGGGGAGAGCAGTACTTC. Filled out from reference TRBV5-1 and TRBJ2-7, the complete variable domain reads KAGVTQTPRYLIKTRGQQVTLSCSPISGHRSVSWYQQTPGQGLQFLFEYFSETQRNKGNFPGRFSGRQFSNSRSEMNVSTLELGDSALYLCASRGVGAGGGEQYFGPGTRLTVT.

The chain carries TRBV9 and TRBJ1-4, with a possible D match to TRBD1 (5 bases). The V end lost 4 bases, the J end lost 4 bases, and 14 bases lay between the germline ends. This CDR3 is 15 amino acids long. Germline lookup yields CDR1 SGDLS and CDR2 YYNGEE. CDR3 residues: CASSIDSGFNEKLFF. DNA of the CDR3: TGTGCCAGCAGCATCGACAGCGGTTTTAATGAAAAACTGTTTTTT. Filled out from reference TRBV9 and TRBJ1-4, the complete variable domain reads DSGVTQTPKHLITATGQRVTLRCSPRSGDLSVYWYQQSLDQGLQFLIQYYNGEERAKGNILERFSAQQFPDLHSELNLSSLELGDSALYFCASSIDSGFNEKLFFGSGTQLSVL.

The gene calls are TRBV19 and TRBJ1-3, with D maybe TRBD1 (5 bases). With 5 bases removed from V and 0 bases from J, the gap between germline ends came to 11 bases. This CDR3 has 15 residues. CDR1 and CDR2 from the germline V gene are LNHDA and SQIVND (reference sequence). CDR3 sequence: CASSSRTPSGNTIYF. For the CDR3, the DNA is TGTGCCAGTAGTTCGCGGACACCCTCTGGAAACACCATATATTTT.

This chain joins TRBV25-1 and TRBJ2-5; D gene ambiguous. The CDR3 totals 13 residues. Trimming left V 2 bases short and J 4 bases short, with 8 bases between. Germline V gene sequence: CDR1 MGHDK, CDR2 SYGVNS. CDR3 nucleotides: TGTGCCAGCAGTGAAGTTGGGATAGAGACCCAGTACTTC. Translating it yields CASSEVGIETQYF. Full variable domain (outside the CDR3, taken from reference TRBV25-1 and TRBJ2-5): EADIYQTPRYLVIGTGKKITLECSQTMGHDKMYWYQQDPGMELHLIHYSYGVNSTEKGDLSSESTVSRIRTEHFPLTLESARPSHTSQYLCASSEVGIETQYFGPGTRLLVL.

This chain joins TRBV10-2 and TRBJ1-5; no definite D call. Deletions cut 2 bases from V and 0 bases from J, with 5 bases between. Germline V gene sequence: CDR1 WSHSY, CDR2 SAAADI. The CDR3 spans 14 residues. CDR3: CASSEGYSNQPQHF. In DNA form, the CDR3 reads TGCGCCAGCAGTGAGGGGTATAGCAATCAGCCCCAGCATTTT.

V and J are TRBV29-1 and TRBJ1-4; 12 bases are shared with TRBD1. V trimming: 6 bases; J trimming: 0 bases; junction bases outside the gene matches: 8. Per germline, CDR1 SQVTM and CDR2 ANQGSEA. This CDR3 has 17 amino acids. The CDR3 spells CSVRWGQGASTNEKLFF. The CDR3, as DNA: TGCAGCGTCCGGTGGGGACAGGGGGCCTCAACTAATGAAAAACTGTTTTTT.

The CDR3 spells CASSHRDRVEAFF. CDR3 nucleotides: TGTGCCAGTAGTCACCGGGACAGGGTCGAAGCTTTCTTT. The V gene is TRBV19, the J gene TRBJ1-1, with 9 bases that match TRBD1. Trimming removed 5 bases from V and 8 bases from J; junction bases left unmatched: 6. The germline V gene encodes CDR1 LNHDA and CDR2 SQIVND (reference sequence). The CDR3 consists of 13 residues. The whole variable domain, filled in from reference TRBV19 and TRBJ1-1, reads DGGITQSPKYLFRKEGQNVTLSCEQNLNHDAMYWYRQDPGQGLRLIYYSQIVNDFQKGDIAEGYSVSREKKESFPLTVTSAQKNPTAFYLCASSHRDRVEAFFGQGTRLTVV.

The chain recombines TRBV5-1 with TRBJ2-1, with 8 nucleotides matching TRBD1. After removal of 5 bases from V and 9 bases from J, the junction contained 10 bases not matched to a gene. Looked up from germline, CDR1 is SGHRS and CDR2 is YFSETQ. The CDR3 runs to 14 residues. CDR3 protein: CASSSPSGGSEQFF. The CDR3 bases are TGCGCCAGCAGTTCGCCTTCAGGGGGCAGTGAGCAGTTCTTC.

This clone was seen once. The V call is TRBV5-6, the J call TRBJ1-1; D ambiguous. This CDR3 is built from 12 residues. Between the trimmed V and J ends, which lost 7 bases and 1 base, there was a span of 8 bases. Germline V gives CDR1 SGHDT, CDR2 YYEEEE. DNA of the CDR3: TGTGCCAGCGAAAGGAAGAACACTGAAGCTTTCTTT. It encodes CASERKNTEAFF.

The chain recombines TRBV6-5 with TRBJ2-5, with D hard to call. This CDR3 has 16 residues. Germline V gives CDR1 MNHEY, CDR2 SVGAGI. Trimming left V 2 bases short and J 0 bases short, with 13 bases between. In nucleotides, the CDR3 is TGTGCCAGCAGTTACAGAACCAATTGGTACCAAGAGACCCAGTACTTC. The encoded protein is CASSYRTNWYQETQYF.